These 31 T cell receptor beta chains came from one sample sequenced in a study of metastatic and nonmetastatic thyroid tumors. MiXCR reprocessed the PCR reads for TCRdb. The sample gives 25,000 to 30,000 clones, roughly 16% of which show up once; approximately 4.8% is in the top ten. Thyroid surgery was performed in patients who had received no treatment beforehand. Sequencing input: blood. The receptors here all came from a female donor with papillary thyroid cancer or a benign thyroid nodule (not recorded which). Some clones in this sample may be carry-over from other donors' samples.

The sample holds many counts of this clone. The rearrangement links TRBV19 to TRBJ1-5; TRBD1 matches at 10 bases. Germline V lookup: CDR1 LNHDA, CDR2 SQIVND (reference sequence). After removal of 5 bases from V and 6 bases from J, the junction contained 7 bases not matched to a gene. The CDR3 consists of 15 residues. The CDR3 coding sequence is TGTGCCAGTAGTCCCGACAGGGGGCTGGGTCAGCCCCAGCATTTT. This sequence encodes CASSPDRGLGQPQHF.

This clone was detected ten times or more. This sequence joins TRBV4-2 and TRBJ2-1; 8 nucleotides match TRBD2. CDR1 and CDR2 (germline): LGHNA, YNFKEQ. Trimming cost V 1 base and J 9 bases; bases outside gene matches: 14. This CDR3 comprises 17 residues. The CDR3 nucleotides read TGTGCCAGCAGCCAAGTTTCAGGAGGCGGGGGGTGGGGTGAGCAGTTCTTC. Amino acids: CASSQVSGGGGWGEQFF.

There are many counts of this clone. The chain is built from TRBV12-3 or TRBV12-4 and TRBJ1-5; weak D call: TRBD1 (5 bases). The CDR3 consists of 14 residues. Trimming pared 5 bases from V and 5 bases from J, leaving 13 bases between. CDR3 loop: CASSLGTPDQPQHF. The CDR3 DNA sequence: TGTGCCAGCAGTCTCGGGACTCCGGATCAGCCCCAGCATTTT.

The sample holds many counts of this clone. The CDR3 nucleotides read TGTGCCAGCAGGGAGACAGGTCTTGGCGGGGAGCTGTTTTTT. This translates into CASRETGLGGELFF. This chain uses TRBV2 with TRBJ2-2, with D tentatively TRBD1 (6 bases). The length of the CDR3 is 14 residues. V was trimmed by 6 bases and J by 7 bases, leaving 15 bases between them. In germline, CDR1 is SNHLY, CDR2 FYNNEI. The whole variable domain, remainder taken from reference TRBV2 and TRBJ2-2, is EPEVTQTPSHQVTQMGQEVILRCVPISNHLYFYWYRQILGQKVEFLVSFYNNEISEKSEIFDDQFSVERPDGSNFTLKIRSTKLEDSAMYFCASRETGLGGELFFGEGSRLTVL.

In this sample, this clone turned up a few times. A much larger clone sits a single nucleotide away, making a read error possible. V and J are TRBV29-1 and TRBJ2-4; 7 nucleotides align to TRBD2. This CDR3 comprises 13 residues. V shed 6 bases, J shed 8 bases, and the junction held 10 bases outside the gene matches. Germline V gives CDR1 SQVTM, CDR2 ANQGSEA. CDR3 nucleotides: TGCAGCGTCCGCGTGAGGGGAGGGGACATTCAGTACTTC. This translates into CSVRVRGGDIQYF.

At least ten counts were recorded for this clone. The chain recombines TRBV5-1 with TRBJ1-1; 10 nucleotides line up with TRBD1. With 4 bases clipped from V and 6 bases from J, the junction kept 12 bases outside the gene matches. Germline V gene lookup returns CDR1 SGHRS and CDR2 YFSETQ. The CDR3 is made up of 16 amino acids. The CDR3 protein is CASSPTRGQGEPEAFF. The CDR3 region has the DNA TGCGCCAGCAGCCCCACCCGCGGACAGGGGGAGCCTGAAGCTTTCTTT.

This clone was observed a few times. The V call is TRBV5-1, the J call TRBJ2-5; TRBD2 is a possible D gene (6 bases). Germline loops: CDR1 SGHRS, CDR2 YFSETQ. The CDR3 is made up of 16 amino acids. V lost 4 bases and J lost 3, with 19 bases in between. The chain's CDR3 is CASSGGWSADKETQYF. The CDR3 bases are TGCGCCAGCAGCGGGGGGTGGTCGGCGGACAAAGAGACCCAGTACTTC.

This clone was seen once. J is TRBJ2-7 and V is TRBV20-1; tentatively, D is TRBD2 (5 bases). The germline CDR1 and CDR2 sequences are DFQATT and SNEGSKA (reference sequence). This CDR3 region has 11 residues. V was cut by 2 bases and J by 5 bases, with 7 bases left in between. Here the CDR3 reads CSARTGDEQYF. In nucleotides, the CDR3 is TGCAGTGCTAGAACCGGGGACGAGCAGTACTTC.

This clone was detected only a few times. CDR3 nucleotides: TGTGCCAGCAGTTTCGGGACAGGGGAAGCCGGGGAGCTGTTTTTT. As protein: CASSFGTGEAGELFF. This sequence joins TRBV27 and TRBJ2-2; 10 bases align to TRBD1. Germline V gene sequence: CDR1 MNHEY, CDR2 SMNVEV (reference sequence). The trim removed 3 bases at V and 6 bases at J, leaving 4 bases unmatched. CDR3 size: 15 residues.

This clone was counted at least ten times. The CDR3 DNA follows: TGCGCCAGCAGCTTTCGGGGGGGGGCCGCAGATACGCAGTATTTT. Translating it yields CASSFRGGAADTQYF. The rearrangement links TRBV5-1 to TRBJ2-3; 8 bases agree with TRBD2. CDR3 length: 15 amino acids. Trimming took 2 bases from V and 4 from J; bases not matched to a gene: 6. CDR1 and CDR2 from the germline V gene are SGHRS and YFSETQ.

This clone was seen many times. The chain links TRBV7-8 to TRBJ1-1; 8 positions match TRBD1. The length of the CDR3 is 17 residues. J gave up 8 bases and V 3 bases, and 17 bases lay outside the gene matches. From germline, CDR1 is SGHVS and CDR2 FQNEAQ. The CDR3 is CASSFQTLGRRQGEAFF. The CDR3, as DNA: TGTGCCAGCAGCTTCCAGACCTTGGGGAGGAGACAGGGGGAAGCTTTCTTT.

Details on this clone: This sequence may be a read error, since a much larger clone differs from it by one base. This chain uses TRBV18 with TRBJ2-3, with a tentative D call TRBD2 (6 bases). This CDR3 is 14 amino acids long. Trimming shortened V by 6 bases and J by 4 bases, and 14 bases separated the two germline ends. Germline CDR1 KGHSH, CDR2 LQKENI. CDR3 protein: CASSSGGNSDTQYF. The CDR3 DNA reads TGTGCCAGCTCGTCCGGAGGGAACTCAGATACGCAGTATTTT.

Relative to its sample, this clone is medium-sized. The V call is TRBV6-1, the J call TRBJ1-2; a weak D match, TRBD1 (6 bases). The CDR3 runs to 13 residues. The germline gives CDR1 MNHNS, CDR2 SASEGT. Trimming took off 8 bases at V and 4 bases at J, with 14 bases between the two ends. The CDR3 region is CASARGGVYGYTF. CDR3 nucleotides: TGTGCCAGCGCCAGGGGAGGGGTCTATGGCTACACCTTC.

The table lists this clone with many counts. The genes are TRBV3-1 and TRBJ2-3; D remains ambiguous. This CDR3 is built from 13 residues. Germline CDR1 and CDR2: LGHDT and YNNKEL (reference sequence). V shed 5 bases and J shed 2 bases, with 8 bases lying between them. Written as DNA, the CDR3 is TGTGCCAGCAGCTTTTCCTACACAGATACGCAGTATTTT. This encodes CASSFSYTDTQYF.

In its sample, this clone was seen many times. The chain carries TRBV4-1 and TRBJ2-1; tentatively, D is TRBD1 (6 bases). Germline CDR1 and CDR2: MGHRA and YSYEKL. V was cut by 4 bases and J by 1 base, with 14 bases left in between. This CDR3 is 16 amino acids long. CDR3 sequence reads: CASSPLTGLSYNEQFF. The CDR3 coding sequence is TGCGCCAGCAGCCCGTTGACAGGATTATCCTACAATGAGCAGTTCTTC.

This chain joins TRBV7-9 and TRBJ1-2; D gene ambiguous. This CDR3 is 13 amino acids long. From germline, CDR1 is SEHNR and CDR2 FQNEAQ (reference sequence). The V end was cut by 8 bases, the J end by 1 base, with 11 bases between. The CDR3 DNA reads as TGTGCCAGCTCTGGGCCCCTTAACTATGGCTACACCTTC. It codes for CASSGPLNYGYTF.

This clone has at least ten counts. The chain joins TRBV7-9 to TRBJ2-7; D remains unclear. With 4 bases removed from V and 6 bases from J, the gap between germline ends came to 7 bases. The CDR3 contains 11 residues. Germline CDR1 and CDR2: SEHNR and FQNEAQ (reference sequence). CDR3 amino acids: CASSSVSEQYF. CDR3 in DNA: TGTGCCAGCAGCTCCGTATCCGAGCAGTACTTC.

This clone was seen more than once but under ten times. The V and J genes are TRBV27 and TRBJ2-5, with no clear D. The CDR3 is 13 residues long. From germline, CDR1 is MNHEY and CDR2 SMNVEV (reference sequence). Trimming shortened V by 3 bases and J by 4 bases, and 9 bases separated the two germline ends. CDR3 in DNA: TGTGCCAGCAGTTTCGCTTGGAGAGAGACCCAGTACTTC. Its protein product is CASSFAWRETQYF.

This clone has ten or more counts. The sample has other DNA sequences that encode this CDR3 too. CDR3 in amino acids: CASSYLTTNEKLFF. The CDR3 nucleotides read TGTGCCAGCAGTTACCTAACAACTAATGAAAAACTGTTTTTT. The chain combines TRBV6-2 or TRBV6-3 with TRBJ1-4, with D unclear. The germline V gene has CDR1 MNHEY and CDR2 SVGEGT. Trimming removed 2 bases from V and 0 bases from J, with 4 bases in between. The CDR3 runs to 14 residues.

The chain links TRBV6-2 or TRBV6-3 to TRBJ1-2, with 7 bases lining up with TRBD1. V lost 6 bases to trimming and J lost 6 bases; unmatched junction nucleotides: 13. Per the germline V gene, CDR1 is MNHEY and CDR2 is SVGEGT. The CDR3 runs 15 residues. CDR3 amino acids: CASSSGRQGVNGYTF. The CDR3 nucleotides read TGTGCCAGCAGCTCTGGCCGGCAGGGGGTTAATGGCTACACCTTC.

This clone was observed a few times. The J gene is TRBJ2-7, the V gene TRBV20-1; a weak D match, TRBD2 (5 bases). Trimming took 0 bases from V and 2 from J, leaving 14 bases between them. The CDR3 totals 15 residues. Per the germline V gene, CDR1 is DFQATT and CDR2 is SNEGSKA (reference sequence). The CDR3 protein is CSARDGEGIPYEQYF. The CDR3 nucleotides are TGCAGTGCTAGAGATGGAGAGGGTATCCCCTACGAGCAGTACTTC.

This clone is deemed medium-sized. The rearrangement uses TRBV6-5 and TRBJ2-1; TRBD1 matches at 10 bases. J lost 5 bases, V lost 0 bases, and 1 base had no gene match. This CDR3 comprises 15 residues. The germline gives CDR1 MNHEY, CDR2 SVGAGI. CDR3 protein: CASSYSGQGNNEQFF. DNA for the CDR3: TGTGCCAGCAGTTACTCGGGACAGGGGAACAATGAGCAGTTCTTC.

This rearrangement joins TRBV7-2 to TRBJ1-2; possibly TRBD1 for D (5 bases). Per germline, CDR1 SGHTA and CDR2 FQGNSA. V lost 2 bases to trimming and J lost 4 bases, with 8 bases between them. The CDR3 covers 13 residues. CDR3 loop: CASSLPQGYGYTF. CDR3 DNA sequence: TGTGCCAGCAGCTTACCGCAGGGCTATGGCTACACCTTC.

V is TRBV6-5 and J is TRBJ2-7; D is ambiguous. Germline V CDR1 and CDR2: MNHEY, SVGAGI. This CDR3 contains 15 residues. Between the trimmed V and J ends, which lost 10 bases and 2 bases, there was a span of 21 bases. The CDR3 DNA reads TGTGCCATAAGTTACCAACAGTGGTCCCCCTACGAGCAGTACTTC. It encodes CAISYQQWSPYEQYF.

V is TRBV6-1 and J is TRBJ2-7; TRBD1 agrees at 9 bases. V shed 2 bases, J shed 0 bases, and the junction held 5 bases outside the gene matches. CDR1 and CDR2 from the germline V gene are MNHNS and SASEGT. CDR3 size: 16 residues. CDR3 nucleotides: TGTGCCAGCAGTGAACTATCGACAGGGGGCTCCTACGAGCAGTACTTC. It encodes CASSELSTGGSYEQYF.

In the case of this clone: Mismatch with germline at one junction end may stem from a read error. The CDR3 protein is CANSLGGQGSPSGYTF. Written as DNA, the CDR3 is TGTGCCAACAGCTTAGGGGGACAGGGGTCCCCAAGTGGCTACACCTTC. The genes are TRBV11-1 and TRBJ1-2, with 10 bases matching TRBD1. CDR1 SGHAT and CDR2 FQDESV come from the germline V gene (reference sequence). The CDR3 has 16 amino acids.

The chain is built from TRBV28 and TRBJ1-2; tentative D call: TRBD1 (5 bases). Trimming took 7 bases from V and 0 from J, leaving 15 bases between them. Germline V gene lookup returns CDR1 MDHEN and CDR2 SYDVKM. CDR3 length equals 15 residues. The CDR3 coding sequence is TGTGCCAGCAACTCGTGGGGGGGGGCTAACTATGGCTACACCTTC. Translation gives CASNSWGGANYGYTF.

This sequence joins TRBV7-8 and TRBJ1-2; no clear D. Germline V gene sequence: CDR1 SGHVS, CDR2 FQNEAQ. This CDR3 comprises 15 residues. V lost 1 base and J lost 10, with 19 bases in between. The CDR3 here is CASSLGPLGVGDYTF. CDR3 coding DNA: TGTGCCAGCAGCTTAGGGCCCCTCGGGGTGGGTGACTACACCTTC.

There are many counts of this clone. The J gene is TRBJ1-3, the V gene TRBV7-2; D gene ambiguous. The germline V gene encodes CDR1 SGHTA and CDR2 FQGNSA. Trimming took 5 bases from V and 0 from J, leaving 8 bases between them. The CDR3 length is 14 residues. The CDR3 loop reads CASSPHVSGNTIYF. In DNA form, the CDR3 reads TGTGCCAGCAGCCCACATGTCTCTGGAAACACCATATATTTT.

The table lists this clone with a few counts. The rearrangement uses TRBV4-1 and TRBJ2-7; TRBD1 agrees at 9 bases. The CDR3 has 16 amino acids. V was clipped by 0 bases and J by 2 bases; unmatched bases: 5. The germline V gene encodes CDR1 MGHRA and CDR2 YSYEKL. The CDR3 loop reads CASSQEPRQGAYEQYF. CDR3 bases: TGCGCCAGCAGCCAAGAGCCGAGACAGGGGGCCTACGAGCAGTACTTC.

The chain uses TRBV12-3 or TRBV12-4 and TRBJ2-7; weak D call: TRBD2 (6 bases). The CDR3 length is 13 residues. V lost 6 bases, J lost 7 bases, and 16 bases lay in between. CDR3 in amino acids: CASSLFVEGEQYF. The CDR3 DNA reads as TGTGCCAGCAGCTTATTTGTGGAGGGAGAGCAGTACTTC.